This is a list of T cell receptor beta chains from one sample in a study of technical replicates of blood from a few donors. The repertoire was sequenced with immunoSEQ multiplex PCR; TCRdb's copy has only in-frame clones and lacks some. Of about 80,000 clones listed, 95% to 98% were seen once; the top ten hold less than 0.35%. The source material was T cells isolated from PBMCs. These receptors originate from a human donor in good health. Both conserved end residues are part of each CDR3. Clone size is not always given. Where it is, it says once, few, many or a class for expanded clones.

abundance,j_gene,v_gene,CDR3aa
-,TRBJ2-5,TRBV15,CATSRDKGLAETQYF
-,TRBJ2-1,TRBV11-3,CASSLLDGGEQFF
-,TRBJ2-5,TRBV6-1,CASSEAPGGALGGETQYF
-,TRBJ2-3,TRBV7-9,CASSLIDSRADTQYF
-,TRBJ2-3,TRBV11-3,CASSTRTGAGDTQYF
-,TRBJ2-3,TRBV28,CATLRGGEGPDTQYF
-,TRBJ1-3,TRBV9,CASSPLFSSSGNTIYF
-,TRBJ1-1,TRBV27,CASSLSVATEAFF
-,TRBJ2-2,TRBV10-3,CAISVGRAGAITGELFF
once,TRBJ2-7,TRBV7-9,CASTITSGRSYEQYF
once,TRBJ2-3,TRBV11-2,CASSLLGGSAGTDTQYF
-,TRBJ1-2,TRBV7-8,CASSQGTGVGYTF
-,TRBJ1-3,TRBV9,CASSGTGAIPGNTIYF
-,TRBJ1-1,TRBV7-8,CASSLVQDFLNTEAFF
-,TRBJ2-1,TRBV10-3,CAISRLAGDSDEQFF
-,TRBJ2-1,TRBV5-1,CASSSKGDNEQFF
-,TRBJ2-1,TRBV4-1,CASSQALRSVEQFF
once,TRBJ1-4,TRBV4-1,CASSQYLDRGEKLFF
-,TRBJ1-5,TRBV5-6,CASSLHSGHLSNQPQHF
once,TRBJ2-3,TRBV5-5,CASSRREGSSTDTQYF
-,TRBJ2-3,TRBV11-3,CASSFKDTQYF
-,TRBJ1-2,TRBV28,CASSSPGNNYGYTF
-,TRBJ1-1,TRBV29-1,CSVTGLQNTEAFF
-,TRBJ2-1,TRBV6-4,CASSFNSGSSNEQFF
-,TRBJ2-7,TRBV9,CASSVATDSYEQYF
once,TRBJ1-3,TRBV5-1,CASSLVGDSSGNTIYF
-,TRBJ2-2,TRBV19,CASSRITSGGTGELFF
-,TRBJ1-1,TRBV5-1,CASSLVEQLNTEAFF
-,TRBJ2-7,TRBV4-2,CASSQDGSLYEQYF
-,TRBJ1-1,TRBV30,CAWSDSFMNTEAFF
-,TRBJ2-2,TRBV6-1,CASSAASGIPGELFF
-,TRBJ1-3,TRBV7-8,CASSSYREPGNTIYF
-,TRBJ1-1,TRBV25-1,CASSDSVNTEAFF
few,TRBJ1-5,TRBV7-7,CASSFSAGQPQHF
-,TRBJ2-1,TRBV27,CASSLVRFSYNEQFF
-,TRBJ1-1,TRBV19,CASKIGPGGSNTEAFF
few,TRBJ2-7,TRBV23-1,CASRGLAPTYEQYF
-,TRBJ2-1,TRBV7-3,CASSLGNRGFNEQFF
-,TRBJ1-1,TRBV20-1,CSAITGSEAFF
-,TRBJ2-3,TRBV6-5,CASSTPTSGTDTQYF
-,TRBJ2-7,TRBV9,CASSVGAAGTDEQYF
-,TRBJ2-1,TRBV11-2,CASSAQGDEQFF